These 14 T cell receptor beta chains were sequenced from one sample in a study of T cells in localized non-small cell lung cancer (TCRdb year 2020). Library method: the immunoSEQ multiplex PCR assay. TCRdb provides this immuneACCESS table in a form limited to in-frame rearrangements. Some clones are lacking; in checked studies, under half of them reflect an unresolved V gene, and why the rest are absent is not known. The sample records some 21,000 clones, around nine tenths of which are singletons. The ten largest account for less than 9% of the sample. Sequencing used peripheral blood, obtained before any cancer treatment. The receptor set was obtained from a woman aged 40-69 years with stage I lung adenocarcinoma.

This clone was recorded only once. The chain is built from TRBV28 and TRBJ2-2; D is possibly TRBD2 (6 bases). This CDR3 contains 14 residues. The germline V gene has CDR1 MDHEN and CDR2 SYDVKM. The ends were cut back, 4 bases at V and 5 bases at J, with 11 bases in the middle. CDR3 bases: TGTGCCAGCAGTTCGGCGGGACGTACCGGGGAGCTGTTTTTT. This codes for CASSSAGRTGELFF.

The chain couples TRBV14 to TRBJ2-5; no reliable D call. Per germline, CDR1 SGHDN and CDR2 FVKESK. CDR3 length equals 15 residues. Trimming took 4 bases from V and 2 from J, leaving 14 bases between them. The DNA of the CDR3 is TGTGCCAGCAGCCCCCTGAGCGTGGCGCAAGAGACCCAGTACTTC. It specifies CASSPLSVAQETQYF.

The chain combines TRBV27 with TRBJ2-2; D is tentatively TRBD1 or TRBD2 (7 bases each). Trimming cost V 2 bases and J 4 bases, with 20 bases left between them. This CDR3 has 18 residues. Germline CDR1 and CDR2: MNHEY and SMNVEV (reference sequence). The CDR3 DNA sequence: TGTGCCAGCAGTTTAGTGCCCATGGCAGGGGGGGCCACCGGGGAGCTGTTTTTT. Amino acids: CASSLVPMAGGATGELFF.

The gene calls are TRBV10-3 and TRBJ2-1; no clear D gene. The CDR3 has 11 residues. Between the trimmed V and J ends, which lost 8 bases and 6 bases, there was a span of 8 bases. Germline V lookup: CDR1 ENHRY, CDR2 SYGVKD. The CDR3 is CAISFRNEQFF. As DNA, the CDR3 is TGTGCCATCTCCTTTCGCAATGAGCAGTTCTTC.

The V call is TRBV21-1, the J call TRBJ2-3. TRBV21-1 is given as a pseudogene. CDR3 size: 19 residues. CDR3 DNA sequence: TGTGCCAGCAGCGCCGTGGGACGGAACGCTCAAGTTAGCACAGATACGCAGTATTTT. As protein: CASSAVGRNAQVSTDTQYF.

This chain uses TRBV30 with TRBJ2-5; weak D call: TRBD2 (6 bases). The CDR3 has 16 amino acids. Trimming shortened V by 0 bases and J by 5 bases, and 19 bases separated the two germline ends. CDR1 is GTSNPN and CDR2 is SVGIG in the germline V gene (reference sequence). The CDR3 is CAWSVSRTMVRETQYF. The CDR3 DNA reads TGTGCCTGGAGTGTCTCCCGGACTATGGTAAGGGAGACCCAGTACTTC.

The rearrangement links TRBV7-9 to TRBJ1-3, with TRBD1 matching 9 bases. Trimming removed 5 bases from V and 0 bases from J; junction bases left unmatched: 8. Germline V gene lookup returns CDR1 SEHNR and CDR2 FQNEAQ (reference sequence). The CDR3 contains 17 residues. The CDR3 is CASSPAGQGLSGNTIYF. The CDR3 DNA is TGTGCCAGCAGCCCCGCGGGACAGGGTCTCTCTGGAAACACCATATATTTT. Full variable domain (missing parts from reference TRBV7-9 and TRBJ1-3): DTGVSQNPRHKITKRGQNVTFRCDPISEHNRLYWYRQTLGQGPEFLTYFQNEAQLEKSRLLSDRFSAERPKGSFSTLEIQRTEQGDSAMYLCASSPAGQGLSGNTIYFGEGSWLTVV.

The V call is TRBV7-9, the J call TRBJ1-2; D gene uncertain. Germline-derived CDR1 and CDR2 are SEHNR and FQNEAQ (reference sequence). CDR3 length: 13 residues. Trimming cost V 1 base and J 9 bases, with 12 bases left between them. The CDR3 region is CASSLEADLSYTF. In DNA form, the CDR3 reads TGTGCCAGCAGCTTAGAGGCTGACTTAAGCTACACCTTC. Variable domain in full (rest from reference TRBV7-9 and TRBJ1-2): DTGVSQNPRHKITKRGQNVTFRCDPISEHNRLYWYRQTLGQGPEFLTYFQNEAQLEKSRLLSDRFSAERPKGSFSTLEIQRTEQGDSAMYLCASSLEADLSYTFGSGTRLTVV.

This chain connects TRBV4-3 to TRBJ1-4, with 8 bases that match TRBD1. Germline CDR1 and CDR2: LGHNA and YSLEER. The CDR3 runs to 15 residues. The trim removed 1 base at V and 8 bases at J, leaving 6 bases unmatched. In DNA, the CDR3 is TGCGCCAGCAGCCAAGTGGACAGGGAAAGGGAAAAACTGTTTTTT. The encoded protein is CASSQVDREREKLFF.

The chain has TRBV15 and TRBJ2-5; 7 bases match TRBD2. Germline assignment: CDR1 LNHNV and CDR2 YYDKDF (reference sequence). The junction had 6 bases not matched to a gene; V was cut back by 0 bases and J by 5 bases. The CDR3 runs to 15 residues. The CDR3 DNA follows: TGTGCCACCAGCAGAGATCCCGGGAGGACGGAGACCCAGTACTTC. Its protein is CATSRDPGRTETQYF.

The J gene is TRBJ1-4, the V gene TRBV5-8; 9 bases align to TRBD1. Germline assignment: CDR1 SGHTS and CDR2 YDEGEE. The CDR3 is made up of 18 amino acids. Trimming cost V 0 bases and J 5 bases; bases outside gene matches: 11. CDR3 protein: CASSLARLTGGLNEKLFF. The CDR3 DNA is TGTGCCAGCAGCTTGGCCCGACTTACAGGGGGCCTCAATGAAAAACTGTTTTTT.

V is TRBV6-6 and J is TRBJ2-2; D call uncertain. Per germline, CDR1 MNHNY and CDR2 SVGAGI (reference sequence). The CDR3 runs to 14 residues. V lost 4 bases and J lost 2, with 8 bases in between. Here the CDR3 DNA reads TGTGCCAGCAGTTCGAGACATAACACCGGGGAGCTGTTTTTT. It specifies CASSSRHNTGELFF.

CDR3 amino acids: CATSSGTLLYEQYF. The CDR3 DNA reads TGTGCCACAAGTTCCGGGACCCTACTTTACGAGCAGTACTTC. The chain combines TRBV7-8 with TRBJ2-7; D could derive from TRBD1 or TRBD2 (5 bases each). Germline-derived CDR1 and CDR2 are SGHVS and FQNEAQ. Trimming cost V 10 bases and J 4 bases, with 20 bases left between them. The CDR3 runs to 14 residues.

V is TRBV5-5 and J is TRBJ1-3; possible D gene TRBD1, 5 bases. The length of the CDR3 is 15 residues. Between the trimmed V and J ends, which lost 1 base and 0 bases, there was a span of 8 bases. Germline V gene lookup returns CDR1 SGHKS and CDR2 YYEKEE (reference sequence). CDR3 bases: TGTGCCAGCAGCTTGCGGGGGGGCTCTGGAAACACCATATATTTT. This codes for CASSLRGGSGNTIYF.